The 15 T cell receptor beta chains given below trace back to one sample, sequenced in a study of T cell responses to AZD1222 COVID-19 vaccine. TCRdb keeps only in-frame clones here, not all; method: immunoSEQ multiplex PCR. Found here are approximately 150,000 clones, roughly 94% of them singletons; the top ten hold 1% to 1.4%. This material consisted of peripheral blood, taken 28 days after the second AZD1222 dose. The receptors here all came from an adult who received the AZD1222 COVID-19 vaccine.

This clone showed up just once. V gene TRBV30 combines with J gene TRBJ2-3; D is perhaps TRBD1 (5 bases). Germline V gene lookup returns CDR1 GTSNPN and CDR2 SVGIG (reference sequence). V was pared by 0 bases and J by 2 bases, with 15 bases between. CDR3 length: 16 residues. CDR3: CAWSVQTGFFTDTQYF. The CDR3 DNA sequence: TGTGCCTGGAGTGTCCAAACAGGATTCTTCACAGATACGCAGTATTTT.

By share, this clone counts as medium-sized (0.01 to 0.1%). The rearrangement uses TRBV4-2 and TRBJ2-7; the D is unclear. CDR1 LGHNA and CDR2 YNFKEQ come from the germline V gene. This CDR3 comprises 15 residues. Trimming took 0 bases from V and 0 from J, leaving 9 bases between them. CDR3 bases: TGTGCCAGCAGCCAAGAATGGGCCGACTCCTACGAGCAGTACTTC. Residues: CASSQEWADSYEQYF.

The gene calls are TRBV6-5 and TRBJ1-4; 7 positions match TRBD1. CDR1 and CDR2 (germline): MNHEY, SVGAGI. The V and J ends lost 6 bases and 8 bases, in that order; junction bases with no gene match: 6. The CDR3 covers 13 residues. CDR3 sequence (DNA): TGTGCCAGCAGCTTCACAGGGGTGGAAAAACTGTTTTTT. Translation gives CASSFTGVEKLFF.

CDR3 nucleotide sequence: TGTGCCAGCAGCCCCGGTCCTTATAATTCACCCCTCCACTTT. Translation: CASSPGPYNSPLHF. V usage is TRBV5-4 and J usage is TRBJ1-6; D remains ambiguous. CDR3 length: 14 amino acids. Per germline, CDR1 SGHNT and CDR2 YYREEE (reference sequence). Trimming left V 4 bases short and J 4 bases short, with 9 bases between.

This rearrangement joins TRBV27 to TRBJ2-2, with D unresolved. The germline CDR1 and CDR2 sequences are MNHEY and SMNVEV (reference sequence). V lost 1 base and J 0 bases, leaving 15 bases between the germline ends. The CDR3 is 18 amino acids. CDR3 in DNA: TGTGCCAGCAGTTTATTTGGAGAGGAATACACGAACACCGGGGAGCTGTTTTTT. Translation: CASSLFGEEYTNTGELFF.

The gene calls are TRBV7-2 and TRBJ2-2; D not resolved. The CDR3 covers 13 residues. Trimming left V 7 bases short and J 5 bases short, with 11 bases between. CDR1 and CDR2 (germline): SGHTA, FQGNSA. CDR3 sequence: CASTVGGTGELFF. The CDR3 DNA reads as TGTGCCAGCACCGTGGGTGGAACCGGGGAGCTGTTTTTT.

This clone appeared a single time. J is TRBJ1-2 and V is TRBV12-3 or TRBV12-4; D is undetermined. V lost 3 bases and J lost 12, with 14 bases in between. The CDR3 has 12 residues. CDR3 DNA: TGTGCCAGCAGTTTTTTCTCCGCGGCAGACACCTTC. This gives the protein CASSFFSAADTF.

V is TRBV5-4 and J is TRBJ1-4; D uncertain. CDR1 and CDR2 (germline): SGHNT, YYREEE (reference sequence). CDR3 size: 12 residues. CDR3 DNA sequence: TGTGCTGTGCGTATGACTAATGAAAAACTGTTTTTT. It is translated as CAVRMTNEKLFF.

The genes are TRBV19 and TRBJ1-2; no clear D. Per the germline V gene, CDR1 is LNHDA and CDR2 is SQIVND (reference sequence). This CDR3 comprises 14 residues. V was trimmed by 4 bases and J by 2 bases, leaving 11 bases between them. The CDR3 DNA sequence: TGTGCCAGTAGTAATGGTCTCGGGAACTATGGCTACACCTTC. This encodes CASSNGLGNYGYTF.

This chain connects TRBV5-1 to TRBJ1-2; D is uncertain. This CDR3 has 12 residues. Germline assignment: CDR1 SGHRS and CDR2 YFSETQ. With 5 bases removed from V and 7 bases from J, the gap between germline ends came to 12 bases. The CDR3 DNA reads as TGCGCCAGCAGTGGCCCATTGGTTGGCTACACCTTC. Its translation is CASSGPLVGYTF.

The chain joins TRBV6-1 to TRBJ1-5; D remains unclear. Germline V CDR1 and CDR2: MNHNS, SASEGT. V was trimmed by 2 bases and J by 5 bases, leaving 16 bases between them. The CDR3 is made up of 16 amino acids. CDR3 coding DNA: TGTGCCAGCAGTGAATTCAGCTGGGCCCCGTATCAGCCCCAGCATTTT. Translation: CASSEFSWAPYQPQHF.

The rearrangement uses TRBV19 and TRBJ1-1, with a weak D call TRBD1 (5 bases). The V and J ends lost 5 bases and 5 bases respectively, with 18 bases between them. CDR1 LNHDA and CDR2 SQIVND come from the germline V gene (reference sequence). CDR3 length: 15 residues. DNA of the CDR3: TGTGCCAGTAGTGATGGGGCCGACCGGGGAACTGAAGCTTTCTTT. Amino acid sequence: CASSDGADRGTEAFF.

This chain uses TRBV20-1 with TRBJ1-1; no clear D gene. The CDR3 loop spans 11 amino acids. Germline V gene lookup returns CDR1 DFQATT and CDR2 SNEGSKA (reference sequence). V lost 2 bases and J lost 6, with 7 bases in between. CDR3: CSARSGPEAFF. The CDR3 DNA reads as TGCAGTGCTAGATCCGGACCTGAAGCTTTCTTT.

This chain links TRBV5-4 with TRBJ2-7, with 11 bases identical to TRBD1. Per germline, CDR1 SGHNT and CDR2 YYREEE (reference sequence). The CDR3 sequence is 17 residues long. J lost 0 bases, V lost 4 bases, and 9 bases had no gene match. CDR3 sequence reads: CASSREEDRGHSYEQYF. CDR3 DNA: TGTGCCAGCAGCCGCGAAGAGGACAGGGGGCACTCCTACGAGCAGTACTTC.

This chain connects TRBV7-9 to TRBJ2-7; possibly TRBD1 for D (6 bases). Per the germline V gene, CDR1 is SEHNR and CDR2 is FQNEAQ (reference sequence). This CDR3 comprises 16 residues. V was clipped by 4 bases and J by 11 bases, with 27 bases between them. This CDR3 reads CASSSEWASPGGQKYF. CDR3 bases: TGTGCCAGCAGCTCAGAGTGGGCTTCGCCGGGCGGACAGAAGTACTTC.